This T cell receptor beta chain derives from a study of blood T cell repertoires in COVID-19. Study summary: The United States, Italy and Spain supplied acute and convalescent COVID-19 samples. Sources were T cells, B-cell-depleted T cells, or PBMCs; the material itself was cDNA or gDNA.

The V end lost 5 bases, the J end lost 1 base, and 6 bases lay between the germline ends. CDR3 length equals 13 residues. Germline CDR1 and CDR2: SEHNR and FQNEAQ (reference sequence). The table came from immunoSEQ multiplex PCR; TCRdb's copy has only in-frame clones and leaves some out. The sample contains 180,000 or so clones, roughly 81% of which appear only once. Enrolment of Seattle patients took place during active infection, and they were followed longitudinally. The clonotype comes from a woman at least 80 years old with COVID-19, enrolled during active disease. This chain links TRBV7-9 with TRBJ1-5; no firm D call. The material sequenced was peripheral blood. CDR3 in amino acids: CASSRESNQPQHF. The CDR3 nucleotides read TGTGCCAGCAGCCGGGAGAGCAATCAGCCCCAGCATTTT.